This entry describes one T cell receptor beta chain. These data originate in a study of blood T cell repertoires in COVID-19. Study details: Sites in the United States, Italy and Spain provided acute and convalescent COVID-19 samples. T cells, B-cell-depleted T cells, or PBMCs supplied cDNA or gDNA.

TCRdb's copy holds only in-frame clones and misses some; the assay was immunoSEQ multiplex PCR. The table has about 400,000 clones, around nine tenths seen once. CDR3 length equals 14 residues. Germline assignment: CDR1 KGHSH and CDR2 LQKENI. The ends were cut back, 4 bases at V and 5 bases at J, with 15 bases in the middle. The sample comprised PBMCs or T cells enriched from blood (not recorded which). The origin of this receptor is a woman between 25 and 40 years old who had recovered from COVID-19. The V call is TRBV18, the J call TRBJ2-7; a possible D gene is TRBD2 (5 bases). CDR3 sequence (DNA): TGTGCCAGCTCACTCGCTAGCCCCACCAACGAGCAGTACTTC. Its translation is CASSLASPTNEQYF.